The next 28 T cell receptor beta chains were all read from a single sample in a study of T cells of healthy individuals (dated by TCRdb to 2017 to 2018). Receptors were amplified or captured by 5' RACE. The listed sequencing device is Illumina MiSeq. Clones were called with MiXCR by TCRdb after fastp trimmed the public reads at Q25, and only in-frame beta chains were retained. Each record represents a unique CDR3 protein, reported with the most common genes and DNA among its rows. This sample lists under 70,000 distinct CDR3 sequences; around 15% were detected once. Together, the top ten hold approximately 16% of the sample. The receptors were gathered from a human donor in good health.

The CDR3 protein is CASSGAGVRGQTQYF. The CDR3 region has the DNA TGTGCCAGCAGTGGGGCGGGGGTTAGGGGGCAGACCCAGTACTTC. J is TRBJ2-5 and V is TRBV6-1; D assignment may be TRBD1 or TRBD2 (7 bases each). V lost 4 bases to trimming and J lost 6 bases, with 18 bases between them. The CDR3 covers 15 residues. Germline V gives CDR1 MNHNS, CDR2 SASEGT.

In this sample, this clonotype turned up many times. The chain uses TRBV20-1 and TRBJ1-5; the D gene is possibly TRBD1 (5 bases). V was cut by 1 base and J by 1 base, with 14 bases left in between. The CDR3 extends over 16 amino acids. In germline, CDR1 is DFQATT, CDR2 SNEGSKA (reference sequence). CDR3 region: CSARVRGRQSNQPQHF. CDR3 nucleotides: TGCAGTGCTAGAGTACGGGGCCGTCAGAGCAATCAGCCCCAGCATTTT.

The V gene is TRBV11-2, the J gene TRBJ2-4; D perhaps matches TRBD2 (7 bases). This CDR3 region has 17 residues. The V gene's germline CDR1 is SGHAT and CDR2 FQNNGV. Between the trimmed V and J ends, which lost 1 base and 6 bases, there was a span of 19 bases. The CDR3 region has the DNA TGTGCCAGCAGCTTAGTGCGGGGGCGTATTGGGCGAAACATTCAGTACTTC. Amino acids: CASSLVRGRIGRNIQYF.

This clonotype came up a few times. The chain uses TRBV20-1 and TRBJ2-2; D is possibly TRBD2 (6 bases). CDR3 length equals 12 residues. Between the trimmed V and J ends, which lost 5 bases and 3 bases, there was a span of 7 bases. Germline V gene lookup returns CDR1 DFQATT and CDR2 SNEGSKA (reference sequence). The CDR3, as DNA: TGCAGTGCTGGGGAGGACACCGGGGAGCTGTTTTTT. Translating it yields CSAGEDTGELFF.

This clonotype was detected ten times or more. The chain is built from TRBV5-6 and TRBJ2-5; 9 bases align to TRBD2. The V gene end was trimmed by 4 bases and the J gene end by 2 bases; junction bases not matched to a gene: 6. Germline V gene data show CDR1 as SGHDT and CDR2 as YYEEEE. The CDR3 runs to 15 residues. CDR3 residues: CASSVLAGRQETQYF. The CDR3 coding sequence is TGTGCCAGCAGCGTTCTAGCGGGGCGACAAGAGACCCAGTACTTC.

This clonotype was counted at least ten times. The CDR3 here is CTHFNQPQHF. The DNA for the CDR3 is TGTACGCATTTCAATCAGCCCCAGCATTTT. This rearrangement joins TRBV21-1 to TRBJ1-5. TRBV21-1 is reported as a pseudogene. The length of the CDR3 is 10 residues.

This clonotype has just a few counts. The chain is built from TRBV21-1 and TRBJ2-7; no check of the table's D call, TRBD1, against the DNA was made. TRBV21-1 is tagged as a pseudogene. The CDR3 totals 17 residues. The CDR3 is CASSKATPQGLLHEQYF. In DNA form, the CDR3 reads TGTGCCAGCAGCAAAGCGACCCCACAGGGACTTTTGCACGAGCAGTACTTC.

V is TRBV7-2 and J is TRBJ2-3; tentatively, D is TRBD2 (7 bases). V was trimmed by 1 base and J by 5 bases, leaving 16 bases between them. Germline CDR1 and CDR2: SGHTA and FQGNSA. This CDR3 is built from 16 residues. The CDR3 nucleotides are TGTGCCAGCAGCTTAGATGGGGGGCCGGGGGGAGATACGCAGTATTTT. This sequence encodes CASSLDGGPGGDTQYF.

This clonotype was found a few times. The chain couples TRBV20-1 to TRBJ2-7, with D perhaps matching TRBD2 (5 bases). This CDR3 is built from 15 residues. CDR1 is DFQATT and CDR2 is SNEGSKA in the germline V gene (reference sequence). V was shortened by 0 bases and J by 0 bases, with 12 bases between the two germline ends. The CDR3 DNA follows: TGCAGTGCTAGAGAGAGGGTAAGACCCTCCTACGAGCAGTACTTC. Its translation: CSARERVRPSYEQYF.

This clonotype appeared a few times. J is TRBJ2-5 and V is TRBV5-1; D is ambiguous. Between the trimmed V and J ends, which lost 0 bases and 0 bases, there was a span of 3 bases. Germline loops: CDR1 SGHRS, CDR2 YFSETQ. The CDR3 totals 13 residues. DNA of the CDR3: TGCGCCAGCAGCTTGGCGTACCAAGAGACCCAGTACTTC. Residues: CASSLAYQETQYF. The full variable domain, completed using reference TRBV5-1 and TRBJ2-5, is KAGVTQTPRYLIKTRGQQVTLSCSPISGHRSVSWYQQTPGQGLQFLFEYFSETQRNKGNFPGRFSGRQFSNSRSEMNVSTLELGDSALYLCASSLAYQETQYFGPGTRLLVL.

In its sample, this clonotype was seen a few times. CDR3 in DNA: TGTGCCAGCAGCTCAAACCTCGGGCTCAGCGGGCAGTACTTC. The encoded protein is CASSSNLGLSGQYF. V is TRBV3-1 and J is TRBJ2-7; tentatively, D is TRBD2 (5 bases). Between the trimmed V and J ends, which lost 5 bases and 9 bases, there was a span of 20 bases. The germline V gene encodes CDR1 LGHDT and CDR2 YNNKEL (reference sequence). CDR3 length: 14 amino acids.

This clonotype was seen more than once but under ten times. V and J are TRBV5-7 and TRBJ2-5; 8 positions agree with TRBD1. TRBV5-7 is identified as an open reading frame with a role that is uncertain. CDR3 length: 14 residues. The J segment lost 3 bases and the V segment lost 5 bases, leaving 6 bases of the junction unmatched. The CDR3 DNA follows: TGTGCCAGCAGTTCGGACAGGGCAGAAGAGACCCAGTACTTC. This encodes CASSSDRAEETQYF.

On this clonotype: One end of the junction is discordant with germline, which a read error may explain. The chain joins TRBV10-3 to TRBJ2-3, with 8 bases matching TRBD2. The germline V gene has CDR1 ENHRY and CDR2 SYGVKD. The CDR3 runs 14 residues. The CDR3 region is CALRAGVEADTQYF. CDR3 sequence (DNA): TGTGCCCTCAGAGCGGGAGTCGAGGCAGATACGCAGTATTTT.

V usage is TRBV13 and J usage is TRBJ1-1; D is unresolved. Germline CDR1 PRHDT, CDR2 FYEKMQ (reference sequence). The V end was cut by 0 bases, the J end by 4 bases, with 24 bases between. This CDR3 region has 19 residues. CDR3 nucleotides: TGTGCCAGCAGCTTAGGCCTCAGTTCGACAAGTCCGGGAGGCACTGAAGCTTTCTTT. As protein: CASSLGLSSTSPGGTEAFF.

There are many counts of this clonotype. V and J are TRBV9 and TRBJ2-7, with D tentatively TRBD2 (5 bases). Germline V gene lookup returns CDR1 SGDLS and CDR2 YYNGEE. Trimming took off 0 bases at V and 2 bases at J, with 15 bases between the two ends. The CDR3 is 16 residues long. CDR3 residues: CASSVALTGVTYEQYF. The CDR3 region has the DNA TGTGCCAGCAGCGTAGCCCTTACCGGGGTGACCTACGAGCAGTACTTC.

CDR3 in DNA: TGTGCCAGCAATTCCATGGGGAGTGGCTACACCTTC. Its translation is CASNSMGSGYTF. V and J are TRBV2 and TRBJ1-2; no definite D call. CDR1 is SNHLY and CDR2 is FYNNEI in the germline V gene. This CDR3 spans 12 amino acids. The ends were cut back, 7 bases at V and 7 bases at J, with 13 bases in the middle.

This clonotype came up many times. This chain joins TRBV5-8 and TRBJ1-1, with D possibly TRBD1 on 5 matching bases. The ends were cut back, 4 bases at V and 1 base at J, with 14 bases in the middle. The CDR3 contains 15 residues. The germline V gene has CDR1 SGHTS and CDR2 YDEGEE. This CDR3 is CASSLMITGNTEAFF. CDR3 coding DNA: TGTGCCAGCAGCCTAATGATCACAGGGAACACTGAAGCTTTCTTT. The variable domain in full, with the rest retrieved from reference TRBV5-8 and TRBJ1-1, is EAGVTQSPTHLIKTRGQQATLRCSPISGHTSVYWYQQALGLGLQFLLWYDEGEERNRGNFPPRFSGRQFPNYSSELNVNALELEDSALYLCASSLMITGNTEAFFGQGTRLTVV.

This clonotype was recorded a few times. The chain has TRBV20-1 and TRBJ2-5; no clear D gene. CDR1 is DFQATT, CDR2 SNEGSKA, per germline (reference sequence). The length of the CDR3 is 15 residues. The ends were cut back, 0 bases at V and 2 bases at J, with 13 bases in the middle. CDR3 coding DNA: TGCAGTGCTAGAGATCTGGCAGCGATACAAGAGACCCAGTACTTC. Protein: CSARDLAAIQETQYF.

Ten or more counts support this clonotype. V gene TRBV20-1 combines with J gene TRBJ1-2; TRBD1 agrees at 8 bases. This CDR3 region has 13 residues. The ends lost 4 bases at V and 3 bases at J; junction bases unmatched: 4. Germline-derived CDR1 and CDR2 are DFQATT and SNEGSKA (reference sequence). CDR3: CSANRGSDYGYTF. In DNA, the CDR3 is TGCAGTGCTAACAGGGGGTCTGACTATGGCTACACCTTC.

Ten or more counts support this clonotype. In DNA form, the CDR3 reads TGTGCCAGCAGCACAGGGACCGGGGAGCTGTTTTTT. Its translation is CASSTGTGELFF. The gene calls are TRBV7-9 and TRBJ2-2; D might be TRBD1 (6 bases). The germline V gene encodes CDR1 SEHNR and CDR2 FQNEAQ (reference sequence). The CDR3 runs 12 residues. Between the trimmed V and J ends, which lost 5 bases and 5 bases, there was a span of 6 bases.

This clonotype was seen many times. The CDR3: CASSPGESYGYTF. The CDR3 bases are TGCGCCAGCAGCCCCGGGGAGTCCTATGGCTACACCTTC. The chain has TRBV5-1 and TRBJ1-2; D is ambiguous. This CDR3 is 13 amino acids long. Between the trimmed V and J ends, which lost 4 bases and 4 bases, there was a span of 11 bases. Germline V gene data show CDR1 as SGHRS and CDR2 as YFSETQ.

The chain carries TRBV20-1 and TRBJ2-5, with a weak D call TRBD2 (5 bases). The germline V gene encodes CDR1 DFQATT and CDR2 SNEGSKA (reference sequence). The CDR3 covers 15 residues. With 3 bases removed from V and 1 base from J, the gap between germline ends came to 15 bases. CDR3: CSASRGTATQETQYF. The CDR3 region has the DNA TGCAGTGCTAGTCGGGGAACGGCCACCCAAGAGACCCAGTACTTC.

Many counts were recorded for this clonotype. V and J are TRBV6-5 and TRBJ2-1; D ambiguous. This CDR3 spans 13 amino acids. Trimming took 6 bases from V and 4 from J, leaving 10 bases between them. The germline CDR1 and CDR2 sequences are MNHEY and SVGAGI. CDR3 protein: CASRPDWYNEQFF. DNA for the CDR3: TGTGCCAGCAGGCCCGATTGGTACAATGAGCAGTTCTTC.

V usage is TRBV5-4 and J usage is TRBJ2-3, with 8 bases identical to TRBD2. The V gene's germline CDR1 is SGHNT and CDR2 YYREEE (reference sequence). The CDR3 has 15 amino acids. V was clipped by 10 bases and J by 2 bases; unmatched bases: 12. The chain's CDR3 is CAAGGGLLSTDTQYF. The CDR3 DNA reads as TGTGCCGCGGGAGGCGGCCTCTTATCCACAGATACGCAGTATTTT. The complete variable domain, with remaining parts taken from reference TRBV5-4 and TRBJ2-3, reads ETGVTQSPTHLIKTRGQQVTLRCSSQSGHNTVSWYQQALGQGPQFIFQYYREEENGRGNFPPRFSGLQFPNYSSELNVNALELDDSALYLCAAGGGLLSTDTQYFGPGTRLTVL.

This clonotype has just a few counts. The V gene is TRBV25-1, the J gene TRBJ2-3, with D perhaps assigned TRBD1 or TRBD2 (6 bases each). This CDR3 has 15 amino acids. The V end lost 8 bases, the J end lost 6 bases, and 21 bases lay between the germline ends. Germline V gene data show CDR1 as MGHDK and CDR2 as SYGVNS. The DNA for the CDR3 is TGTGCCAGCGCTCGCCCCGGGGGCCCCACGGATACGCAGTATTTT. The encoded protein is CASARPGGPTDTQYF.

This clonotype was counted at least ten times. The CDR3 sequence: CSEGRGTEQFF. CDR3 DNA: TGCAGCGAAGGACGAGGGACCGAGCAGTTCTTC. The chain joins TRBV29-1 to TRBJ2-1; either TRBD1 or TRBD2 may fit D (5 bases each). Germline lookup yields CDR1 SQVTM and CDR2 ANQGSEA. V lost 7 bases and J lost 10, with 14 bases in between. This CDR3 is built from 11 residues.

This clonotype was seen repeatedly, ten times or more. Here the CDR3 DNA reads TGTGCCAGCAGTGAGAGACAGCCTGGCATCTACGAGCAGTACTTC. This translates into CASSERQPGIYEQYF. This rearrangement joins TRBV25-1 to TRBJ2-7, with D perhaps TRBD1 (5 bases). V lost 3 bases to trimming and J lost 3 bases, with 15 bases between them. The germline CDR1 and CDR2 sequences are MGHDK and SYGVNS. The CDR3 consists of 15 residues.

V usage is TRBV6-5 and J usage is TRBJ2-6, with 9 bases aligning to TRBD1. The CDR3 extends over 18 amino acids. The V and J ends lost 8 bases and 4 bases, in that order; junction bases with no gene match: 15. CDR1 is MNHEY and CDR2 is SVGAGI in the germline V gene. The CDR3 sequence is CASSDPGQGTPGANVLTF. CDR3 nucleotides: TGTGCCAGCTCTGACCCGGGACAGGGAACGCCCGGGGCCAACGTCCTGACTTTC.